This T cell receptor (beta chain) was observed in a study of blood T cell repertoires in COVID-19. Study details: Italy, Spain and the United States were the sources of the convalescent and acute COVID-19 samples. From T cells, B-cell-depleted T cells, or PBMCs came the material, which was cDNA or gDNA.

TCRdb's copy holds only in-frame clones and misses some; the assay was immunoSEQ multiplex PCR. The sample consists of around 370,000 clones, under 95% of them appearing once. The clonotype was recovered from a woman aged 18-30 years who had recovered from COVID-19. The sample was peripheral blood.

CDR3 coding DNA: TGTGCCAGCAGCTTAGGTGGGGGCTACTATGGCTACACCTTC. Encoded protein: CASSLGGGYYGYTF. The gene calls are TRBV7-9 and TRBJ1-2, with D maybe TRBD1 (6 bases). Looked up from germline, CDR1 is SEHNR and CDR2 is FQNEAQ (reference sequence). The V end lost 1 base, the J end lost 3 bases, and 9 bases lay between the germline ends. The CDR3 consists of 14 residues.